One sample yielded the 21 T cell receptor beta chains listed below, sequenced in a study of blood T cell repertoires in COVID-19. Measured with immunoSEQ multiplex PCR; TCRdb has only the in-frame clones, and not every one. Here the sample spans a few hundred thousand clones, roughly nine tenths being singletons. The sequenced sample was peripheral blood. The source of these receptors is a woman aged 30 to 39 with COVID-19, enrolled during active disease.

The genes are TRBV18 and TRBJ2-3, with 8 nucleotides matching TRBD1. CDR1 is KGHSH, CDR2 LQKENI, per germline. J was trimmed by 2 bases and V by 5 bases; bases with no gene match: 9. CDR3 size: 16 residues. This CDR3 is CASSTPTGDTTDTQYF. CDR3 coding DNA: TGTGCCAGCTCAACCCCGACAGGGGACACCACAGATACGCAGTATTTT.

The chain joins TRBV30 to TRBJ1-6, with TRBD1 identical over 9 bases. The CDR3 loop spans 14 amino acids. Germline CDR1 is GTSNPN and CDR2 is SVGIG (reference sequence). Trimming at V came to 3 bases and at J to 8 bases, leaving 5 bases not matched to a gene. CDR3 region: CAWSPRTGDSPLHF. DNA for the CDR3: TGTGCCTGGAGCCCTCGGACAGGGGATTCACCCCTCCACTTT.

This chain joins TRBV5-1 and TRBJ2-5; possible D gene TRBD2, 6 bases. Germline V lookup: CDR1 SGHRS, CDR2 YFSETQ. The germline V and J ends were trimmed by 0 bases and 5 bases, with 17 bases remaining between them. The CDR3 runs to 16 residues. CDR3 nucleotides: TGCGCCAGCAGCTTGGGGAGGGCTCCCAGGAGGGAGACCCAGTACTTC. Translated, it gives CASSLGRAPRRETQYF.

V gene TRBV19 combines with J gene TRBJ2-3; the match to TRBD2 covers 11 bases. V lost 3 bases to trimming and J lost 2 bases; unmatched junction nucleotides: 10. From germline, CDR1 is LNHDA and CDR2 SQIVND (reference sequence). This CDR3 contains 18 residues. DNA of the CDR3: TGTGCCAGTAGTATTGCGGGGACTAGCGGACGCTCCACAGATACGCAGTATTTT. Protein product: CASSIAGTSGRSTDTQYF.

The chain recombines TRBV5-1 with TRBJ2-3, with 12 bases lining up with TRBD2. The germline CDR1 and CDR2 sequences are SGHRS and YFSETQ. There are 17 residues in the CDR3. J gave up 9 bases and V 0 bases, and 11 bases lay outside the gene matches. Here the CDR3 DNA reads TGCGCCAGCAGCTTGGGTCTAGCGGGAGGGCCTTTTCCGACGCAGTATTTT. Translation: CASSLGLAGGPFPTQYF.

The chain links TRBV7-8 to TRBJ2-3, with D perhaps matching TRBD1 (6 bases). The length of the CDR3 is 14 residues. Germline CDR1 SGHVS, CDR2 FQNEAQ. The V end lost 5 bases, the J end lost 2 bases, and 11 bases lay between the germline ends. The CDR3 region is CASSLDRNTDTQYF. DNA of the CDR3: TGTGCCAGCAGCCTGGACAGAAACACAGATACGCAGTATTTT.

J is TRBJ2-7 and V is TRBV25-1, with 14 bases that match TRBD2. This CDR3 contains 15 residues. V lost 3 bases and J lost 4; bases outside the gene matches: 2. Germline lookup yields CDR1 MGHDK and CDR2 SYGVNS. CDR3 sequence reads: CASSDWTSGRYEQYF. In DNA form, the CDR3 reads TGTGCCAGCAGTGACTGGACTAGCGGGAGGTACGAGCAGTACTTC.

CDR3 sequence reads: CAISEGQGAGYGYTF. CDR3 sequence (DNA): TGTGCCATCAGTGAGGGACAGGGGGCTGGGTATGGCTACACCTTC. V usage is TRBV10-3 and J usage is TRBJ1-2; 11 bases agree with TRBD1. The length of the CDR3 is 15 residues. Trimming took 2 bases from V and 5 from J; bases not matched to a gene: 4. Germline-derived CDR1 and CDR2 are ENHRY and SYGVKD.

The chain links TRBV5-6 to TRBJ2-7, with D possibly TRBD2 on 5 matching bases. V lost 3 bases, J lost 2 bases, and 12 bases lay in between. The CDR3 runs to 14 residues. Per germline, CDR1 SGHDT and CDR2 YYEEEE. The CDR3 spells CASSYGGGPYEQYF. In DNA form, the CDR3 reads TGTGCCAGCAGCTATGGAGGCGGCCCCTACGAGCAGTACTTC.

The CDR3 here is CASSLVVGQVYNEQFF. CDR3 nucleotides: TGCGCCAGCAGCTTGGTAGTCGGTCAGGTGTACAATGAGCAGTTCTTC. The chain joins TRBV5-1 to TRBJ2-1; no reliable D call. The germline V gene encodes CDR1 SGHRS and CDR2 YFSETQ. This CDR3 is built from 16 residues. Trimming took off 0 bases at V and 4 bases at J, with 14 bases between the two ends.

This chain joins TRBV12-3 or TRBV12-4 and TRBJ2-4; no firm D call. The CDR3 contains 13 residues. V lost 2 bases and J 1 base, leaving 3 bases between the germline ends. The CDR3, as DNA: TGTGCCAGCAGTTTACAGGCCAAAAACATTCAGTACTTC. It specifies CASSLQAKNIQYF.

The CDR3 coding sequence is TGTGCCAGCAGCTTACTTAGACAGCCCACCGGGGAGCTGTTTTTT. Encoded protein: CASSLLRQPTGELFF. The chain joins TRBV7-9 to TRBJ2-2; tentatively, D is TRBD1 (5 bases). Trimming removed 2 bases at V and 4 bases at J, with 11 bases between. Germline-derived CDR1 and CDR2 are SEHNR and FQNEAQ (reference sequence). This CDR3 contains 15 residues. The full variable domain, rest sourced from reference TRBV7-9 and TRBJ2-2, is DTGVSQNPRHKITKRGQNVTFRCDPISEHNRLYWYRQTLGQGPEFLTYFQNEAQLEKSRLLSDRFSAERPKGSFSTLEIQRTEQGDSAMYLCASSLLRQPTGELFFGEGSRLTVL.

This chain connects TRBV5-4 to TRBJ1-4, with 8 bases identical to TRBD1. From germline, CDR1 is SGHNT and CDR2 YYREEE (reference sequence). The J segment lost 5 bases and the V segment lost 3 bases, leaving 6 bases of the junction unmatched. The CDR3 length is 15 residues. CDR3 in amino acids: CASSSTGDGNEKLFF. The CDR3 DNA sequence: TGTGCCAGCAGCTCGACAGGGGATGGGAATGAAAAACTGTTTTTT.

The J gene is TRBJ2-7, the V gene TRBV27; 7 bases are shared with TRBD1. Trimming took 5 bases from V and 0 from J; bases not matched to a gene: 7. The CDR3 consists of 15 residues. CDR1 MNHEY and CDR2 SMNVEV come from the germline V gene (reference sequence). The CDR3 sequence: CASSPRGQISYEQYF. The CDR3, as DNA: TGTGCCAGCAGTCCAAGGGGACAGATCTCCTACGAGCAGTACTTC.

For this clone: Distinct nucleotide sequences in the sample also encode this CDR3. J is TRBJ1-1 and V is TRBV9; the match to TRBD1 covers 8 bases. Germline V lookup: CDR1 SGDLS, CDR2 YYNGEE. The CDR3 extends over 16 amino acids. V lost 2 bases to trimming and J lost 0 bases; unmatched junction nucleotides: 6. The CDR3 sequence is CASSVLGTGLNTEAFF. The CDR3 DNA follows: TGTGCCAGCAGCGTTCTTGGGACAGGTCTGAACACTGAAGCTTTCTTT.

This clone has a single count. This chain uses TRBV5-1 with TRBJ1-1, with D possibly being TRBD1 (5 bases). The V end lost 4 bases, the J end lost 0 bases, and 13 bases lay between the germline ends. Germline CDR1 is SGHRS and CDR2 is YFSETQ. CDR3 size: 15 residues. The CDR3 coding sequence is TGCGCCAGCAGCCAATCCAGGGACTTGAACACTGAAGCTTTCTTT. This encodes CASSQSRDLNTEAFF.

The gene calls are TRBV28 and TRBJ2-1; 11 positions agree with TRBD2. Germline CDR1 MDHEN, CDR2 SYDVKM. The CDR3 runs to 15 residues. The V and J ends lost 6 bases and 5 bases, in that order; junction bases with no gene match: 6. Written as DNA, the CDR3 is TGTGCCAGCAGCCAAACTAGCGGGAGAAACAATGAGCAGTTCTTC. Encoded protein: CASSQTSGRNNEQFF.

Only a few counts were recorded for this clone. The J gene is TRBJ2-3, the V gene TRBV11-3, with D unclear. The V end lost 3 bases, the J end lost 1 base, and 5 bases lay between the germline ends. In germline, CDR1 is SGHNT, CDR2 YENEEA. The CDR3 loop spans 13 amino acids. As DNA, the CDR3 is TGTGCCAGCAGCTTCATCCGCACAGATACGCAGTATTTT. Residues: CASSFIRTDTQYF.

This chain uses TRBV6-5 with TRBJ1-2; the D is unclear. CDR1 is MNHEY and CDR2 is SVGAGI in the germline V gene. V was shortened by 2 bases and J by 8 bases, with 18 bases between the two germline ends. The CDR3 contains 15 residues. DNA for the CDR3: TGTGCCAGCAGTTACAAGAGCCGTCTAAGGGAGGGCTACACCTTC. Translation: CASSYKSRLREGYTF.

This chain uses TRBV24-1 with TRBJ2-5, with 9 bases identical to TRBD1. CDR1 and CDR2 (germline): KGHDR, SFDVKD. Trimming at V came to 4 bases and at J to 5 bases, leaving 7 bases not matched to a gene. CDR3 length: 15 residues. The CDR3 is CATSELRTGEETQYF. DNA of the CDR3: TGTGCCACCAGTGAACTCCGGACAGGGGAGGAGACCCAGTACTTC.

This chain links TRBV7-3 with TRBJ2-1, with D perhaps TRBD2 (5 bases). Trimming cost V 1 base and J 5 bases, with 12 bases left between them. This CDR3 has 15 amino acids. The germline V gene has CDR1 SGHTA and CDR2 FQGTGA. For the CDR3, the DNA is TGTGCCAGCAGCTTAAGCAGGACTGCCCACAATGAGCAGTTCTTC. Protein: CASSLSRTAHNEQFF.